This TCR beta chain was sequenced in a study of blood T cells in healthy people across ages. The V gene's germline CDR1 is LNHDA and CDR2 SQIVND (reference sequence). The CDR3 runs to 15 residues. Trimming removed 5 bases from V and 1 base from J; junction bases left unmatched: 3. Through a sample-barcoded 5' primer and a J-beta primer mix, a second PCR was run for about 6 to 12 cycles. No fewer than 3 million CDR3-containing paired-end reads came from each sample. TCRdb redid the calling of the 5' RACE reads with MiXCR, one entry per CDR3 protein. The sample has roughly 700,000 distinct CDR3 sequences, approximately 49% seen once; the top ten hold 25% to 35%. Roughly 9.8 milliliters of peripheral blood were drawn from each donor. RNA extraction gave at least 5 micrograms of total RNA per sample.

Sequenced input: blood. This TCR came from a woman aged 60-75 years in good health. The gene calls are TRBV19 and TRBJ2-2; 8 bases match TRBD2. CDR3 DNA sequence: TGTGCCAGTAGTCGTAGCGGGGTGAACACCGGGGAGCTGTTTTTT. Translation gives CASSRSGVNTGELFF. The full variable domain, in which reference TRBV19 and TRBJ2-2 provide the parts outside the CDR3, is DGGITQSPKYLFRKEGQNVTLSCEQNLNHDAMYWYRQDPGQGLRLIYYSQIVNDFQKGDIAEGYSVSREKKESFPLTVTSAQKNPTAFYLCASSRSGVNTGELFFGEGSRLTVL.